What follows describes a single TCR beta chain. Its target is not known. The sample originates from a study of T cells in Graves' hyperthyroidism and ophthalmopathy. Amplification yielded TCR beta CDR3 regions, with RNA transcripts as the source. During a first-round RT-PCR of the TCR CDR3, the HTBI primer set was used. TCRdb processed the multiplex PCR reads anew with MiXCR; each CDR3 protein has one entry. The sample lists 300,000 to 450,000 distinct CDR3 sequences, about 15% occurring once. When ophthalmopathy did not progress within 18 months, Graves' hyperthyroidism was considered stable. Fresh peripheral blood, 7.5 to 10 ml of it, supplied the PBMCs. The germline V gene has CDR1 MNHNS and CDR2 SASEGT. The CDR3 covers 17 residues. J was trimmed by 3 bases and V by 3 bases; bases with no gene match: 9. Whole-study results and caveats: Median prediction lead before ophthalmopathy onset was 5.5 to 7 months with the model. Most expanded thyroid clonotypes above 0.001 recurred in blood.

The origin of this receptor is a woman in her twenties or thirties with Graves' hyperthyroidism. The gene calls are TRBV6-1 and TRBJ2-3; 10 bases match TRBD2. Sample: blood. Written as DNA, the CDR3 is TGTGCCAGCAGTGACTCGTCTAGCGGGGGTGGTACAGATACGCAGTATTTT. Translated: CASSDSSSGGGTDTQYF.